The rows below give T cell receptor beta chains drawn from one sample of a study of glioma-infiltrating T cells. TCRdb fed the multiplex PCR reads into MiXCR, producing one record per CDR3 protein. The sample includes about 410,000 distinct CDR3 sequences, about two fifths of them seen just once. Sequencing was done on a sample of glioma tissue, nonneoplastic brain tissue, or PBMCs (not recorded which). These receptor sequences come from a human donor with low-grade glioma or glioblastoma, undergoing nonglioma brain surgery, or in good health (not recorded which). The CDR3 runs from the conserved cysteine through the conserved F or W.

TRBJ2-1 | TRBV3-1 | 13 | CASSGSLNNEQFF
TRBJ2-1 | TRBV6-1 | 16 | CASSLSSGREYNEQFF
TRBJ2-7 | TRBV2 | 14 | CASIPLAGSYEQYF
TRBJ2-7 | TRBV20-1 | 14 | CSASPGPSDYEQYF
TRBJ1-2 | TRBV4-1 | 14 | CASSQARGSYGYTF
TRBJ2-2 | TRBV4-2 | 15 | CASSQLGQYTGELFF
TRBJ1-5 | TRBV27 | 16 | CASSLIGFGAHQPQHF
TRBJ2-2 | TRBV19 | 15 | CASSILTGNTGELLF
TRBJ2-2 | TRBV20-1 | 14 | CSGFGGTNTGELFF
TRBJ1-1 | TRBV30 | 13 | CAWSQVLNTEAFF
TRBJ2-7 | TRBV20-1 | 15 | CSAPGTSGRVGEQYF
TRBJ2-7 | TRBV28 | 14 | CASSPLGTGREQYF
TRBJ1-5 | TRBV28 | 15 | CASSSRDRRNQPQHF
TRBJ1-3 | TRBV27 | 14 | CASSLWGAGNTIYF
TRBJ2-3 | TRBV28 | 15 | CASNLDSGGTDTQYF
TRBJ2-1 | TRBV28 | 14 | CASSFGGSYNEQFF
TRBJ2-7 | TRBV27 | 17 | CASSPAPGTSGRFEQYF
TRBJ2-1 | TRBV20-1 | 16 | CSARGLAGFQYNEQFF
TRBJ2-1 | TRBV15 | 16 | CATSLLGTGGYNEQFF
TRBJ2-7 | TRBV20-1 | 15 | CSAPSDRGKFYKQYF
TRBJ2-7 | TRBV4-1 | 16 | CASSRGQGSIFDEQYF
TRBJ2-7 | TRBV4-3 | 17 | CASSQAPGQGVSYEQYF
TRBJ2-5 | TRBV20-1 | 13 | CSASLLVEETQYF
TRBJ2-1 | TRBV6-2/TRBV6-3 | 16 | CASSLHDRSSYNEQFF
TRBJ2-3 | TRBV19 | 14 | CASSRIIGTDTQYF
TRBJ2-1 | TRBV6-2/TRBV6-3 | 15 | CASSYGSHGYNEQFF
TRBJ1-5 | TRBV20-1 | 14 | CSAHGGAHNQPQHF
TRBJ1-1 | TRBV12-3/TRBV12-4 | 14 | CAGSATGLNTEAFF
TRBJ2-5 | TRBV29-1 | 13 | CSVEGEGRETQYF
TRBJ2-2 | TRBV11-2 | 19 | CASSLDWTGRVTNTGELFF
TRBJ1-1 | TRBV12-3/TRBV12-4 | 12 | CASSPSSGEAFF
TRBJ2-3 | TRBV5-1 | 17 | CASSPRNGFRGTDTQYF
TRBJ1-2 | TRBV6-2/TRBV6-3 | 12 | CASSYSRYGYTF
TRBJ1-1 | TRBV29-1 | 10 | CSVAAGEAFF
TRBJ2-5 | TRBV20-1 | 15 | CSAGDLAAGQETQYF
TRBJ2-5 | TRBV28 | 15 | CASSSGGSGEETQYF
TRBJ2-7 | TRBV7-9 | 15 | CASSLAGQGSYEQYF
TRBJ2-3 | TRBV4-1 | 16 | CASSQDLSVGPDTQYF
TRBJ2-1 | TRBV6-1 | 15 | CASSEWREISGEQLF
TRBJ1-2 | TRBV19 | 14 | CASSYRDQNYGYTF
TRBJ2-7 | TRBV20-1 | 13 | CSAWTSRDYEQYF
TRBJ2-3 | TRBV24-1 | 16 | CATSGGIAGVTDTQYF
TRBJ1-5 | TRBV28 | 15 | CASNLIGTGDQPQHF
TRBJ2-7 | TRBV28 | 16 | CASSSPDRSSSYEQYF